These T cell receptor beta chains were read from a single sample in a study of beta chain features in type 1 diabetes. Produced via immunoSEQ multiplex PCR; TCRdb's table is partial and in-frame only. The sample records over 500,000 clones, 15% to 18% being singletons. Sequencing was carried out using naive CD4+ T cells from blood. These receptors were taken from a man between 18 and 35 years old in good health. Each CDR3 is given without its conserved first and last residue. The D gene is left open where the match is weak. Clone size is not always given. Where it is, it says once, few, many or a class for expanded clones.

few,TRBD1,TRBV7-2,ASSLENRGNQPQH
few,TRBD2,TRBV7-8,ASSPGTSGIYNEQF
-,-,TRBV10-3,AIGADTYEQY
few,-,TRBV7-2,ASSLARFRTGELF
few,TRBD1,TRBV15,ATSRNAGLGTGGNEQF
-,-,TRBV7-2,ASSLLTGVATDTQY
-,-,TRBV5-1,ASSLHRETGQSYEQY
-,TRBD1,TRBV18,ASSPGQGEQPQH
few,-,TRBV19,ASSIDRGRVAGYGYT
-,-,TRBV7-9,ASSALRDSPSLDTQY
-,-,TRBV19,ASSPRLHTGELF
-,TRBD2,TRBV5-1,ASSWVEAGVGPTDTQY
few,-,TRBV9,ASSVETDINYGYT
-,-,TRBV4-1,ASSRGNTEAF
-,-,TRBV5-1,ASSQSPGSGANVLT
-,-,TRBV10-1,ASSPIAVFTGELF
-,-,TRBV2,ASSGWGRNTGELF
few,TRBD1,TRBV19,ASSTPQGVVTEAF
few,-,TRBV19,ASKRSGSGANVLT
once,TRBD2,TRBV6-4,ASSLLAGTDTQY
few,-,TRBV6-6,ASSYSPDSGNTIY
-,TRBD1,TRBV5-4,ASSLQGVNYGYT
few,TRBD2,TRBV28,ASSPTLGLAFYEQY
many,TRBD2,TRBV7-9,ASQRGGRETQY
few,-,TRBV2,ATLLTGVSNYGYT
-,-,TRBV5-1,ASSLPGGRWETQY
-,-,TRBV2,ASSPGGLGGQPQR
few,TRBD2,TRBV9,ASSWRGGTSGNEQF
few,-,TRBV7-3,ASPRGTSTDTQY
-,-,TRBV5-6,ASSNQGRDGYT